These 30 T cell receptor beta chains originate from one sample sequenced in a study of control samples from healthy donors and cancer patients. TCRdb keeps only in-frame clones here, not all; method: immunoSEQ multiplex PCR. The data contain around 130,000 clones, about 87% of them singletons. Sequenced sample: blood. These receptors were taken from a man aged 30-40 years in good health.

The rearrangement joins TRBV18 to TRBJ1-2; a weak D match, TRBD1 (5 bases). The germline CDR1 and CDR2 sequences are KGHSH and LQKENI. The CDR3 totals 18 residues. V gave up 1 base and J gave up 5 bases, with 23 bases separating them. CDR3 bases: TGTGCCAGCTCACCACGGGCCCAGCAATTCACCGGGGGGTATGGCTACACCTTC. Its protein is CASSPRAQQFTGGYGYTF.

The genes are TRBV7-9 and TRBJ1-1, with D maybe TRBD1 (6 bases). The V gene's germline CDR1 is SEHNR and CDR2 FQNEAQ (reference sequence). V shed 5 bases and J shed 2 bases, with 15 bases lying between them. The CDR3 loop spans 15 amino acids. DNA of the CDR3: TGTGCCAGCAGCCCTTTTGGGACAACAAACACTGAAGCTTTCTTT. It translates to CASSPFGTTNTEAFF.

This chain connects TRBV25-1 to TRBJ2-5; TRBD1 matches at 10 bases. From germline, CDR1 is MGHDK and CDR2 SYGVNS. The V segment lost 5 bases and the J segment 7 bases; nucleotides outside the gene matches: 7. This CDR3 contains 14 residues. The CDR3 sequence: CASSPGTGAGTQYF. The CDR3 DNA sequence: TGTGCCAGCAGTCCCGGGACAGGGGCCGGGACCCAGTACTTC.

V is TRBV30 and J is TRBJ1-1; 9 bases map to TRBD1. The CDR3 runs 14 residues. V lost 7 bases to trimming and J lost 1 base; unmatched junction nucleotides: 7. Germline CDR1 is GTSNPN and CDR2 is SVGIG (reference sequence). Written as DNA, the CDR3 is TGTGCCTCGAACAGGGGGCGAGGGAACACTGAAGCTTTCTTT. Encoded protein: CASNRGRGNTEAFF.

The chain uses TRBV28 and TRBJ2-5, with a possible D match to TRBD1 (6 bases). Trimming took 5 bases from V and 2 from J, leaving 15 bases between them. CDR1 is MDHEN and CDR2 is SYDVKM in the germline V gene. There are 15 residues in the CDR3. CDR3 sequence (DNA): TGTGCCAGCAGTGATACAGGGTCCATTCAAGAGACCCAGTACTTC. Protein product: CASSDTGSIQETQYF.

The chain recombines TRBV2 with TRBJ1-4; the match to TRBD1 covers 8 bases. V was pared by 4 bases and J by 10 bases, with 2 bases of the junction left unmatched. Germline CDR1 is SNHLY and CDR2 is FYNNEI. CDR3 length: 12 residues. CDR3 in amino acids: CASSGDRGKLFF. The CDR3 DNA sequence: TGTGCCAGCAGTGGAGACAGGGGAAAACTGTTTTTT.

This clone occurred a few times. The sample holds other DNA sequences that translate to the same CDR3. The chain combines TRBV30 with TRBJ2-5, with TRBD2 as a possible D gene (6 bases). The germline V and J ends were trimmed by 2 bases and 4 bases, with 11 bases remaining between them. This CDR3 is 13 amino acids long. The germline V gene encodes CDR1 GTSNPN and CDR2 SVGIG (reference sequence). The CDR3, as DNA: TGTGCCTGGAGTACGGGAGTCGGAGAGACCCAGTACTTC. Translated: CAWSTGVGETQYF. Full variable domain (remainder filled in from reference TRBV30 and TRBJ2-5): SQTIHQWPATLVQPVGSPLSLECTVEGTSNPNLYWYRQAAGRGLQLLFYSVGIGQISSEVPQNLSASRPQDRQFILSSKKLLLSDSGFYLCAWSTGVGETQYFGPGTRLLVL.

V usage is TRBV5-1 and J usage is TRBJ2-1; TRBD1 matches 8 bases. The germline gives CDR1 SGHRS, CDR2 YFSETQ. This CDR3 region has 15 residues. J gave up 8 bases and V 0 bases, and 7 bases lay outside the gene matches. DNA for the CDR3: TGCGCCAGCAGCTTGGTGGAGACAGGGGATGATGAGCAGTTCTTC. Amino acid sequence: CASSLVETGDDEQFF.

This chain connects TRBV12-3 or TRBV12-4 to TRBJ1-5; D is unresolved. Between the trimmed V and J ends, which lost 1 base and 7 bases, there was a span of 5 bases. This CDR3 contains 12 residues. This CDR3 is CASSLGQQPQHF. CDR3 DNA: TGTGCCAGCAGTTTAGGTCAACAGCCCCAGCATTTT.

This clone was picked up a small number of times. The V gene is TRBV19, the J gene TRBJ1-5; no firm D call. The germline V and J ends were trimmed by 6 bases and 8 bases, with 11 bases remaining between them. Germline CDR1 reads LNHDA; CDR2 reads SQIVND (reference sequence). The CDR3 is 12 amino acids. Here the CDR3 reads CASSLFGEPQHF. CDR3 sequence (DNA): TGTGCCAGTAGCTTGTTCGGGGAGCCCCAGCATTTT.

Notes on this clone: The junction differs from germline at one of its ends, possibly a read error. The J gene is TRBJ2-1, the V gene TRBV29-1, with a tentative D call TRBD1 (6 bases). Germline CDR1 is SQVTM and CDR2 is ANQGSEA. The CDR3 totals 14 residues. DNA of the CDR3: TGCAGCGTAGAAGGGGGAAGGGACACGAATGAGCAGTTCTTC. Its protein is CSVEGGRDTNEQFF.

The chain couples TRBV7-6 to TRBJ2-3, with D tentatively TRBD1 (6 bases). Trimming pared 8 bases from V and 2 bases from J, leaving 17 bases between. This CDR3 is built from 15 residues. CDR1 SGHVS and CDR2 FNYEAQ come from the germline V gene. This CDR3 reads CASGTRDIHTDTQYF. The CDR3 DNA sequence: TGTGCCAGCGGGACGAGGGACATACACACAGATACGCAGTATTTT.

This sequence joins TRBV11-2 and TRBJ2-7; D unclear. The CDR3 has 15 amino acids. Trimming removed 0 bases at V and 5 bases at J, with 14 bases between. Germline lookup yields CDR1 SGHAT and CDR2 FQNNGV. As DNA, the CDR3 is TGTGCCAGCAGCTTAGAAGTAACGGGCTACAACGAGCAGTACTTC. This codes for CASSLEVTGYNEQYF.

CDR3 bases: TGTGCCAGCAGCCCCCCCCTTGGAGGCTACACCTTC. Encoded protein: CASSPPLGGYTF. This rearrangement joins TRBV6-5 to TRBJ1-2; D is ambiguous. The germline V and J ends were trimmed by 6 bases and 8 bases, with 13 bases remaining between them. This CDR3 spans 12 amino acids. Germline V CDR1 and CDR2: MNHEY, SVGAGI.

CDR3 DNA sequence: TGTGCCTGGAGTGCGGTCAGCGGATCCTATAGCAATCAGCCCCAGCATTTT. Translating gives CAWSAVSGSYSNQPQHF. V usage is TRBV30 and J usage is TRBJ1-5; D call uncertain. Trimming stripped 1 base from V and 0 bases from J, with 16 bases between. The CDR3 length is 17 residues. CDR1 GTSNPN and CDR2 SVGIG come from the germline V gene (reference sequence).

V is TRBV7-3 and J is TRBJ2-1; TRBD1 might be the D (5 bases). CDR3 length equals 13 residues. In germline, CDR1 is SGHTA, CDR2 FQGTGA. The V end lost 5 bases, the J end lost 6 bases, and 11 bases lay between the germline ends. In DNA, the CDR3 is TGTGCCAGCAGCCCCTCAGGGCTCAATGAGCAGTTCTTC. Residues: CASSPSGLNEQFF.

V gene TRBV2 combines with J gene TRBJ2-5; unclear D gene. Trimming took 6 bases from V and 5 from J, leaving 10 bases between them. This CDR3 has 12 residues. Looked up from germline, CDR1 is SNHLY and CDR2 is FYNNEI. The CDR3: CASRSPGETQYF. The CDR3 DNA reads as TGTGCCAGCAGGAGCCCCGGGGAGACCCAGTACTTC.

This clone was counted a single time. The DNA of the CDR3 is TGTGCCAGCAGCTCCCCCGGGACGGCGAGGGAGCAGTACTTC. Its protein product is CASSSPGTAREQYF. The rearrangement joins TRBV5-6 to TRBJ2-7, with D possibly being TRBD1 or TRBD2 (5 bases each). This CDR3 has 14 amino acids. CDR1 is SGHDT, CDR2 YYEEEE, per germline. The V end was cut by 3 bases, the J end by 7 bases, with 17 bases between.

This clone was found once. CDR3 protein: CASSGSRGNQPQHF. The CDR3 region has the DNA TGCGCCAGCAGTGGATCCCGTGGCAATCAGCCCCAGCATTTT. This rearrangement joins TRBV10-2 to TRBJ1-5; D is unresolved. CDR1 and CDR2 (germline): WSHSY, SAAADI. The CDR3 totals 14 residues. V gave up 4 bases and J gave up 2 bases, with 9 bases separating them.

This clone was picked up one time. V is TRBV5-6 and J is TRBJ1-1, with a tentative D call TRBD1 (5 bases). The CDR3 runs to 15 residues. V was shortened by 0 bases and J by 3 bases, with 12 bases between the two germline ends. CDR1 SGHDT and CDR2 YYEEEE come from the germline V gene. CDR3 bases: TGTGCCAGCAGCTTGGTGGGGCGGGGGGACACTGAAGCTTTCTTT. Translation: CASSLVGRGDTEAFF.

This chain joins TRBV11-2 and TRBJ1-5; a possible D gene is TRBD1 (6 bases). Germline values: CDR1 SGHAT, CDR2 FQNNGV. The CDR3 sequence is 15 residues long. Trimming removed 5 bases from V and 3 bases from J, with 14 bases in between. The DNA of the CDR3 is TGTGCCAGCAGCGCCCGGGGGGGCTCCAATCAGCCCCAGCATTTT. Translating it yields CASSARGGSNQPQHF. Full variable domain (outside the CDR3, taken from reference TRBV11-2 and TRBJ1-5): EAGVAQSPRYKIIEKRQSVAFWCNPISGHATLYWYQQILGQGPKLLIQFQNNGVVDDSQLPKDRFSAERLKGVDSTLKIQPAKLEDSAVYLCASSARGGSNQPQHFGDGTRLSIL.

Here the CDR3 DNA reads TGTGCCAGCAGTGTCGCCGGGAGGGATGAAAAACTGTTTTTT. Protein: CASSVAGRDEKLFF. The rearrangement joins TRBV25-1 to TRBJ1-4, with D hard to call. Per germline, CDR1 MGHDK and CDR2 SYGVNS. The ends were cut back, 4 bases at V and 6 bases at J, with 12 bases in the middle. This CDR3 is 14 amino acids long.

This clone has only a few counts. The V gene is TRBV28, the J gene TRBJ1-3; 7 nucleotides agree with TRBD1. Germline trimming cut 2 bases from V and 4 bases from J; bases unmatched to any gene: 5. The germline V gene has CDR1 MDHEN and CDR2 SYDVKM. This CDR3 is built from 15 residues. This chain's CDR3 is CASSLPEGQGNTIYF. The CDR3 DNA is TGTGCCAGCAGTTTACCTGAGGGACAGGGAAACACCATATATTTT.

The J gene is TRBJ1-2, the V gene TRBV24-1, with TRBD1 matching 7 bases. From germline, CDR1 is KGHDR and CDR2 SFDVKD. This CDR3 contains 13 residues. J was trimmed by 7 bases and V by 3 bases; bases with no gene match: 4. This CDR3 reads CATSDRGLGGYTF. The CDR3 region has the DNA TGTGCCACCAGTGATAGGGGGCTCGGTGGCTACACCTTC.

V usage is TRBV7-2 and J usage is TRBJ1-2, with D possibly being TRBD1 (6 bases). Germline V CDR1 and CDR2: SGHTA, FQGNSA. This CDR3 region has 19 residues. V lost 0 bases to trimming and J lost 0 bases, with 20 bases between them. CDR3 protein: CASSLAYRAGGTTNYGYTF. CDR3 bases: TGTGCCAGCAGCTTAGCCTACAGGGCCGGTGGAACAACTAACTATGGCTACACCTTC. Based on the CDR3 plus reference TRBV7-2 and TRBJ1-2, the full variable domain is GAGVSQSPSNKVTEKGKDVELRCDPISGHTALYWYRQSLGQGLEFLIYFQGNSAPDKSGLPSDRFSAERTGGSVSTLTIQRTQQEDSAVYLCASSLAYRAGGTTNYGYTFGSGTRLTVV.

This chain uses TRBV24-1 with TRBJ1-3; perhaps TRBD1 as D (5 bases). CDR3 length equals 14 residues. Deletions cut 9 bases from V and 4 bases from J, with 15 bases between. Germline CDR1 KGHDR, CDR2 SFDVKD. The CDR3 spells CATSSGTSGNTIYF. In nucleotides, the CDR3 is TGTGCCACCTCCTCCGGGACGTCCGGAAACACCATATATTTT.

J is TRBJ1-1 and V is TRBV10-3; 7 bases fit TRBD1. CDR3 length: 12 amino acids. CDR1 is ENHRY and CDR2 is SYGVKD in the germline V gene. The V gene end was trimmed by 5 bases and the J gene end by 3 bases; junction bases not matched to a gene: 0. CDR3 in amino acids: CAISQGDTEAFF. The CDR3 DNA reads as TGTGCCATCAGTCAGGGGGACACTGAAGCTTTCTTT.

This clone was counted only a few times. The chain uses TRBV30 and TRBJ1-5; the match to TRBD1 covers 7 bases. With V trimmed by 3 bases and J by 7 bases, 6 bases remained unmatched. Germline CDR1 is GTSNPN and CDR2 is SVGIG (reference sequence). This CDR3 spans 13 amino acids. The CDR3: CAWSDRDGQPQHF. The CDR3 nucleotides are TGTGCCTGGAGCGACAGGGACGGACAGCCCCAGCATTTT.

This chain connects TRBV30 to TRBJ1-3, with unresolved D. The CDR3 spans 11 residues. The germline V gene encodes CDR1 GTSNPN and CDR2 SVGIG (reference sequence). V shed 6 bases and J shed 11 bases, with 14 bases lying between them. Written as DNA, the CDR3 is TGTGCCTGCCCTAGGATGAACGCCATATATTTT. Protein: CACPRMNAIYF.

CDR3 protein: CASSQDRGRYGYTF. The CDR3 nucleotides are TGTGCCAGCAGCCAAGACAGGGGGAGGTATGGCTACACCTTC. The chain is built from TRBV14 and TRBJ1-2; 7 bases map to TRBD1. The CDR3 spans 14 residues. V trimming: 0 bases; J trimming: 5 bases; junction bases outside the gene matches: 3. Germline V CDR1 and CDR2: SGHDN, FVKESK.